These 2 T cell receptor beta chains share one sample of origin, sequenced in a study of T cell repertoires in cytomegalovirus infection. Each CDR3 protein gets one entry after TCRdb re-called the reads with MiXCR. The sample lists hundreds of thousands of distinct CDR3 sequences; roughly 35% were seen once. The material sequenced was PBMCs. These TCRs come from a human donor in good health (CMV status not recorded). Some clones in this sample may be carry-over from other donors' samples.

J is TRBJ2-7 and V is TRBV2, with D perhaps given as TRBD1 or TRBD2 (6 bases each). V was pared by 6 bases and J by 5 bases, with 14 bases between. The CDR3 has 13 residues. Per the germline V gene, CDR1 is SNHLY and CDR2 is FYNNEI. The CDR3 sequence: CASRRNREDEQYF. CDR3 DNA sequence: TGTGCCAGCAGGAGGAACAGGGAGGACGAGCAGTACTTC.

The chain combines TRBV7-6 with TRBJ1-2; weak D call: TRBD1 (6 bases). Trimming pared 5 bases from V and 4 bases from J, leaving 26 bases between. The CDR3 extends over 18 amino acids. Per germline, CDR1 SGHVS and CDR2 FNYEAQ. The chain's CDR3 is CASSLIGQFWETVYGYTF. The CDR3 nucleotides are TGTGCCAGCAGCCTCATCGGACAGTTCTGGGAGACAGTCTATGGCTACACCTTC.